This entry concerns a single T cell receptor (beta chain). No cognate antigen has been identified for it. One junction end disagrees with the germline gene, perhaps due to a read error. The CDR3 covers 14 residues, taking in both the cysteine and the phenylalanine. The only DNA kept is the CDR3, 42 bases in frame from the first base. This sample stems from a study of blood T cells in healthy people across ages (dated by TCRdb to the mid-2010s). The study in broad terms: In model experiments, template switching captured roughly one uniquely barcoded TCR beta cDNA molecule for every two T cells. To track age-related changes in TCR beta repertoire diversity, the study relied on deep sequencing normalized with unique cDNA molecular identifiers. The study analyzed two additional independent replicas of 1 million unique cDNA reads from the same blood draw for two donors, one aged 18 to 30 and one aged 80 or older. Four age groups were formed from the donors: young (average roughly 16 years), middle-aged (just under 40), aged (around 68) and long-lived (more than 75). To avoid experimental bias, donors of different ages were distributed randomly across sequencing lanes. What the study reported, not specific to this receptor: Because the CMV infection status of the donors was unknown, age-related changes in expanded clonotypes may potentially have been confounded. As age increased, observed TCR beta diversity per million T cells dropped in a roughly linear way, and a significant reduction was already evident by age about 36. Since profiling was done on bulk unsorted PBMCs, naive and antigen-experienced compartments could not be conclusively compared. There was a strong correlation between observed TCR beta diversity and the percentage of naive T cells measured by flow cytometry. Estimates of total diversity based on one million sequenced T cells were regarded as lower bounds and as underestimates. Compared with the aged group, the long-lived group had more naive CD4+ T cells, fewer expanded clones and increased TCR diversity, a pattern suggesting age selection.

Systemically healthy Caucasian individuals from Russia, 35 to 40 in total and aged roughly 6 to 100 years, were included as donors. Around 10 milliliters of peripheral blood were collected from each donor into EDTA-treated Vacutainer tubes. Ficoll-Paque density-gradient centrifugation was used to isolate PBMCs, with at least 6.5 million per sample. Total RNA, at least 6 micrograms per sample, was extracted from PBMCs with Trizol reagent. For every donor, an aliquot of PBMCs went through flow cytometry to measure the percentages of naive CD45RAhigh/CD27high T cells. The library was generated by 5' RACE. Sequencing instrument: Illumina HiSeq 2500. The second PCR ran for roughly 7 to 12 cycles and used a J-beta primer mix along with a sample-barcoded 5' primer. Each TCR beta cDNA molecule received a unique molecular identifier from a template-switch 5' adaptor carrying 12 random nucleotides. At least 2.5 million CDR3-containing paired-end reads were obtained from each sample. All of the RNA was converted into first-strand cDNA using the Mint cDNA synthesis kit, with a TRBC-specific oligonucleotide serving as the primer. After uracil-DNA glycosylase treatment, a first 18-cycle PCR used universal primers M1SS and BC2_uni_R on all cDNA. In the source study's methods: For normalization, 1 million high-quality reads, each with a distinct molecular identifier, were randomly selected from each sample. Instead of being binned into consensus sequences, reads that shared molecular identifiers were thrown out. CDR3 identification, clonotype clustering and error correction used MiTCR with a Q25 quality threshold and the strictest error-elimination algorithm. A nonparametric unseen species model using Euler transformation provided a lower-bound estimate of total TCR beta diversity. TCRdb handled the public reads itself, with Q25 trimming in fastp and clone calling in MiXCR, and kept productive beta chains. All rows with the same CDR3 protein become a single entry with the most common DNA and genes. The V and J calls here are based on TCRdb, not the publication. Recorded for this sample are roughly 2 million distinct CDR3 sequences; about 50% of them occurred a single time. The top ten hold 2.1% of the sample.

Source material: blood. The chain links TRBV12-3 or TRBV12-4 with TRBJ2-1; the D gene may be TRBD1 or TRBD2, since each aligns over 5 bases. This clonotype was obtained from a woman aged 40 to 50 in good health. At the DNA level, the sequence is TGTGTCAGCAAGGGAATGGGGGAGCGAAATGAGCAGTTCTTC. It translates to CVSKGMGERNEQFF.